This entry lists 17 T cell receptor beta chains sequenced from one sample in a study of sequential checkpoint blockade in melanoma. Assay: immunoSEQ multiplex PCR; the TCRdb copy retains only in-frame clones and omits some. The repertoire includes some 9,000 clones, 50% to 60% of them detected once, and around two fifths sits in the top ten. The treatment here: randomized to nivolumab then ipilimumab (arm A) or the reverse (arm B). The sequenced sample was CD8+ T cells sorted from blood (inferred from file names), obtained from a patient given nivolumab and ipilimumab in sequence. Source of these receptors: a human donor with melanoma.

The chain has TRBV9 and TRBJ2-3, with a tentative D call TRBD2 (6 bases). The CDR3 runs 16 residues. Per the germline V gene, CDR1 is SGDLS and CDR2 is YYNGEE. V was trimmed by 4 bases and J by 0 bases, leaving 15 bases between them. In DNA, the CDR3 is TGTGCCAGCAGCAAGAGGGACTTCTCTAGCACAGATACGCAGTATTTT. It specifies CASSKRDFSSTDTQYF.

This clone was seen a single time. V gene TRBV2 combines with J gene TRBJ2-2, with TRBD2 matching over 7 bases. The CDR3 totals 15 residues. With 3 bases clipped from V and 6 bases from J, the junction kept 7 bases outside the gene matches. CDR1 is SNHLY and CDR2 is FYNNEI in the germline V gene. The CDR3 spells CASSDGQLAPGELFF. CDR3 nucleotides: TGTGCCAGCAGTGATGGCCAACTAGCGCCCGGGGAGCTGTTTTTT.

CDR3 nucleotides: TGTGCCAGCAGGTCCTCGGGATACGAGCAGTACTTC. Translating gives CASRSSGYEQYF. The genes are TRBV6-5 and TRBJ2-7; tentatively, D is TRBD2 (5 bases). CDR1 is MNHEY and CDR2 is SVGAGI in the germline V gene. V was trimmed by 6 bases and J by 4 bases, leaving 10 bases between them. CDR3 length: 12 amino acids.

Written as DNA, the CDR3 is TGTGCCAGCACAAGGGGGGGTGAAAAACTGTTTTTT. Residues: CASTRGGEKLFF. This chain uses TRBV27 with TRBJ1-4; D possibly corresponds to TRBD1 (6 bases). Germline CDR1 and CDR2: MNHEY and SMNVEV (reference sequence). V lost 7 bases to trimming and J lost 7 bases, with 10 bases between them. The CDR3 contains 12 residues.

This chain uses TRBV9 with TRBJ1-1; 10 positions agree with TRBD1. Losses at the gene ends were 4 bases for V and 1 base for J; bases not matched to a gene: 13. Germline V gene lookup returns CDR1 SGDLS and CDR2 YYNGEE. This CDR3 is built from 18 residues. The CDR3 sequence is CASSLTPGTGAQNTEAFF. The CDR3, as DNA: TGTGCCAGCAGCCTGACCCCCGGGACAGGGGCACAGAACACTGAAGCTTTCTTT.

The CDR3 sequence is CASNGGGATEAFF. CDR3 coding DNA: TGCGCCAGCAACGGGGGGGGAGCCACTGAAGCTTTCTTT. The rearrangement uses TRBV4-1 and TRBJ1-1; possible D gene TRBD1, 5 bases. The germline V gene has CDR1 MGHRA and CDR2 YSYEKL. V shed 7 bases and J shed 4 bases, with 13 bases lying between them. The CDR3 extends over 13 amino acids.

This clone counts as medium-sized (0.01 to 0.1%). This chain joins TRBV27 and TRBJ2-7, with 8 bases matching TRBD1. CDR3 length: 15 amino acids. V lost 6 bases to trimming and J lost 6 bases; unmatched junction nucleotides: 13. Germline V CDR1 and CDR2: MNHEY, SMNVEV (reference sequence). The CDR3 DNA sequence: TGTGCCAGCAGCCGAACAGGGGGTGTAATCTTCGAGCAGTACTTC. This sequence encodes CASSRTGGVIFEQYF.

This clone appeared a few times. J is TRBJ1-6 and V is TRBV7-6; 9 nucleotides match TRBD1. The CDR3 runs 14 residues. The V and J ends lost 4 bases and 7 bases, in that order; junction bases with no gene match: 2. CDR1 and CDR2 from the germline V gene are SGHVS and FNYEAQ. The CDR3 region is CASSSDRGNSPLHF. CDR3 nucleotides: TGTGCCAGCAGCTCGGACAGGGGAAATTCACCCCTCCACTTT.

The genes are TRBV4-1 and TRBJ2-5, with unresolved D. The germline V gene encodes CDR1 MGHRA and CDR2 YSYEKL. The CDR3 length is 11 residues. V was clipped by 2 bases and J by 5 bases, with 3 bases between them. The CDR3: CASSQSETQYF. In DNA, the CDR3 is TGCGCCAGCAGCCAATCGGAGACCCAGTACTTC.

The chain uses TRBV27 and TRBJ1-5, with 8 nucleotides matching TRBD1. Germline V gives CDR1 MNHEY, CDR2 SMNVEV (reference sequence). The CDR3 totals 16 residues. The junction had 11 bases not matched to a gene; V was cut back by 6 bases and J by 4 bases. CDR3 bases: TGTGCCAGCAGCTATCCGGGACAGGAGGAGAATCAGCCCCAGCATTTT. It translates to CASSYPGQEENQPQHF.

The chain carries TRBV5-6 and TRBJ2-3; 9 nucleotides match TRBD1. The CDR3 has 16 amino acids. Germline CDR1 SGHDT, CDR2 YYEEEE. Unmatched junction bases numbered 7, after V lost 3 bases and J lost 2 bases. CDR3 in amino acids: CASSSHRDRVTDTQYF. The CDR3 DNA is TGTGCCAGCAGCTCGCACCGGGACAGGGTCACAGATACGCAGTATTTT. Drawing the rest from reference TRBV5-6 and TRBJ2-3, the complete variable domain is DAGVTQSPTHLIKTRGQQVTLRCSPKSGHDTVSWYQQALGQGPQFIFQYYEEEERQRGNFPDRFSGHQFPNYSSELNVNALLLGDSALYLCASSSHRDRVTDTQYFGPGTRLTVL.

The V call is TRBV6-5, the J call TRBJ2-7, with D perhaps matching TRBD1 (5 bases). Germline CDR1 reads MNHEY; CDR2 reads SVGAGI. V was shortened by 6 bases and J by 0 bases, with 15 bases between the two germline ends. This CDR3 spans 15 amino acids. DNA for the CDR3: TGTGCCAGCAGCTGGGGTAGGGGCCCCTCCTACGAGCAGTACTTC. Protein sequence: CASSWGRGPSYEQYF.

The chain joins TRBV4-3 to TRBJ2-7, with D possibly TRBD1 on 6 matching bases. The V end was cut by 0 bases, the J end by 6 bases, with 9 bases between. The CDR3 is 13 residues long. Germline CDR1 and CDR2: LGHNA and YSLEER. CDR3 sequence: CASSQEETGEQYF. As DNA, the CDR3 is TGCGCCAGCAGCCAAGAAGAGACAGGCGAGCAGTACTTC.

In its sample, this clone was seen a few times. V is TRBV10-3 and J is TRBJ2-7; possible D gene TRBD2, 6 bases. The length of the CDR3 is 12 residues. Trimming pared 2 bases from V and 7 bases from J, leaving 9 bases between. The germline gives CDR1 ENHRY, CDR2 SYGVKD. CDR3 amino acids: CAISEIGGEQYF. The CDR3 DNA reads as TGTGCCATCAGTGAGATAGGAGGGGAGCAGTACTTC.

The chain carries TRBV9 and TRBJ2-5, with 9 positions matching TRBD1. The junction had 9 bases not matched to a gene; V was cut back by 5 bases and J by 4 bases. The germline gives CDR1 SGDLS, CDR2 YYNGEE. CDR3 length equals 15 residues. The CDR3 nucleotides read TGTGCCAGCAGTATGGGACAGGGTCGTGGAGAGACCCAGTACTTC. Its translation: CASSMGQGRGETQYF.

The genes are TRBV4-3 and TRBJ1-2; TRBD1 is a possible D gene (6 bases). Looked up from germline, CDR1 is LGHNA and CDR2 is YSLEER. V lost 4 bases to trimming and J lost 6 bases, with 12 bases between them. The CDR3 contains 13 residues. The CDR3 loop is CASSPRGIDGYTF. CDR3 nucleotide sequence: TGCGCCAGCAGCCCCAGGGGCATCGATGGCTACACCTTC.

The rearrangement joins TRBV5-8 to TRBJ1-5, with TRBD1 as a possible D gene (6 bases). The germline V gene has CDR1 SGHTS and CDR2 YDEGEE. The CDR3 loop spans 15 amino acids. V was cut by 2 bases and J by 0 bases, with 9 bases left in between. The chain's CDR3 is CASSLQGYSNQPQHF. The CDR3 DNA follows: TGTGCCAGCAGCTTACAGGGCTATAGCAATCAGCCCCAGCATTTT. Complete variable domain (other parts from reference TRBV5-8 and TRBJ1-5): EAGVTQSPTHLIKTRGQQATLRCSPISGHTSVYWYQQALGLGLQFLLWYDEGEERNRGNFPPRFSGRQFPNYSSELNVNALELEDSALYLCASSLQGYSNQPQHFGDGTRLSIL.